These 20 T cell receptor beta chains were sequenced from one sample in a study of spatial heterogeneity in lung cancer. Indicated time point: blood at routine non-recurrence follow-up after resection. Whole RNA obtained from tumor, nontumor lung or frozen PBMC underwent sequencing without sorting. TCRdb independently ran MiXCR on the 5' RACE reads; one entry per CDR3 protein. The sample shows 51,000 or so distinct CDR3 sequences, 6.5% to 7.5% of them seen only once. This specimen was PBMCs, taken at follow-up. The source of these receptors is a female donor with early-stage non-small cell lung cancer.

This clonotype was counted at least ten times. The CDR3: CSARGGWRWFGTDTQYF. CDR3 nucleotide sequence: TGCAGTGCTAGGGGGGGATGGAGGTGGTTTGGCACAGATACGCAGTATTTT. The chain couples TRBV20-1 to TRBJ2-3, with D tentatively TRBD2 (6 bases). Germline V CDR1 and CDR2: DFQATT, SNEGSKA (reference sequence). The CDR3 spans 17 residues. V was clipped by 3 bases and J by 1 base, with 20 bases between them.

In its sample, this clonotype was seen many times. The rearrangement joins TRBV12-5 to TRBJ2-3, with 13 nucleotides matching TRBD2. Losses at the gene ends were 5 bases for V and 3 bases for J; bases not matched to a gene: 5. The CDR3 loop spans 16 amino acids. Germline CDR1 reads LGHNT; CDR2 reads FRNRAP. The chain's CDR3 is CASGPGLAGPTDTQYF. The DNA of the CDR3 is TGTGCTAGTGGTCCGGGACTAGCGGGACCAACAGATACGCAGTATTTT.

This clonotype was counted between two and nine times. CDR3 sequence: CSARAGQGYGYTF. CDR3 in DNA: TGCAGTGCTAGAGCAGGACAGGGATATGGCTACACCTTC. The chain combines TRBV20-1 with TRBJ1-2; 8 bases align to TRBD1. This CDR3 is built from 13 residues. Germline V gene sequence: CDR1 DFQATT, CDR2 SNEGSKA (reference sequence). J lost 5 bases, V lost 1 base, and 3 bases had no gene match.

This clonotype was counted ten times or more. The chain carries TRBV28 and TRBJ1-2; D not resolved. The CDR3 is 13 residues long. V was clipped by 3 bases and J by 8 bases, with 13 bases between them. The germline V gene encodes CDR1 MDHEN and CDR2 SYDVKM. The CDR3 reads CASSFDLQSGYTF. Written as DNA, the CDR3 is TGTGCCAGCAGTTTCGACTTACAAAGCGGCTACACCTTC.

This clonotype was counted many times. In DNA form, the CDR3 reads TGCAGCGCCCAGGGGGGGGCCTTCACCGGGGAGCTGTTTTTT. It translates to CSAQGGAFTGELFF. The genes are TRBV29-1 and TRBJ2-2; D assignment may be TRBD1 or TRBD2 (7 bases each). The germline V and J ends were trimmed by 7 bases and 4 bases, with 16 bases remaining between them. From germline, CDR1 is SQVTM and CDR2 ANQGSEA. This CDR3 is built from 14 residues.

This clonotype was seen more than once but under ten times. CDR3 coding DNA: TGTGCCAGCAGCACGGACGAAAATCAGCCCCAGCATTTT. Encoded protein: CASSTDENQPQHF. The V gene is TRBV11-2, the J gene TRBJ1-5; D unresolved. Trimming removed 5 bases at V and 4 bases at J, with 9 bases between. CDR3 length equals 13 residues. Germline CDR1 is SGHAT and CDR2 is FQNNGV.

Concerning this clonotype: The CDR3 does not close with the conserved phenylalanine or tryptophan, likely indicating a read error. The chain combines TRBV30 with TRBJ2-1, with D possibly being TRBD1 (6 bases). The CDR3 is made up of 14 amino acids. Deletions cut 4 bases from V and 0 bases from J, with 10 bases between. Germline V gives CDR1 GTSNPN, CDR2 SVGIG (reference sequence). The CDR3 DNA reads TGTGCCTGGACCTCAGGGGCCTCCTACAATGAGCAGTTCTCC. This encodes CAWTSGASYNEQFS.

The chain employs TRBV28 and TRBJ2-3; TRBD1 aligns across 9 bases. This CDR3 contains 15 residues. Germline loops: CDR1 MDHEN, CDR2 SYDVKM. J lost 5 bases, V lost 5 bases, and 8 bases had no gene match. Here the CDR3 reads CASSTGTGSRDTQYF. Here the CDR3 DNA reads TGTGCCAGCAGTACCGGGACAGGGTCAAGAGATACGCAGTATTTT.

This clonotype was counted a few times. The V call is TRBV9, the J call TRBJ1-1; 8 bases are shared with TRBD1. The V and J ends lost 4 bases and 3 bases, in that order; junction bases with no gene match: 5. Germline-derived CDR1 and CDR2 are SGDLS and YYNGEE. CDR3 length: 14 amino acids. In nucleotides, the CDR3 is TGTGCCAGCAGCCCTGGACAGGGATACACTGAAGCTTTCTTT. Protein sequence: CASSPGQGYTEAFF.

This clonotype appeared many times. The CDR3 nucleotides are TGCGCCAGCAGCTACGGACTAGCGGGGGCCACAGATACGCAGTATTTT. Its protein is CASSYGLAGATDTQYF. This chain joins TRBV5-1 and TRBJ2-3; 13 bases agree with TRBD2. The J segment lost 2 bases and the V segment lost 3 bases, leaving 3 bases of the junction unmatched. This CDR3 contains 16 residues. CDR1 and CDR2 (germline): SGHRS, YFSETQ.

Here the CDR3 reads CASSERSGTSKFF. The CDR3 nucleotides read TGTGCCAGCAGTGAAAGATCCGGGACTAGCAAGTTCTTC. The rearrangement links TRBV2 to TRBJ2-1; 9 bases are shared with TRBD2. J was trimmed by 14 bases and V by 2 bases; bases with no gene match: 7. This CDR3 is 13 amino acids long. CDR1 SNHLY and CDR2 FYNNEI come from the germline V gene.

The rearrangement joins TRBV6-5 to TRBJ2-7; D possibly corresponds to TRBD2 (7 bases). CDR1 and CDR2 from the germline V gene are MNHEY and SVGAGI. Trimming shortened V by 6 bases and J by 6 bases, and 24 bases separated the two germline ends. The length of the CDR3 is 16 residues. The CDR3 loop reads CASRLRTAGRLVEQYF. The CDR3 nucleotides are TGTGCCAGCAGACTTCGGACAGCGGGGCGTTTGGTCGAGCAGTACTTC.

This clonotype was observed at least ten times. The genes are TRBV20-1 and TRBJ2-2, with a weak D call TRBD2 (6 bases). Looked up from germline, CDR1 is DFQATT and CDR2 is SNEGSKA (reference sequence). This CDR3 has 13 residues. Deletions cut 5 bases from V and 13 bases from J, with 20 bases between. In nucleotides, the CDR3 is TGCAGTGCTTACGGGCCTCGAGAGGGAGGGCTGTTTTTT. Residues: CSAYGPREGGLFF.

This clonotype was seen many times. This chain connects TRBV5-1 to TRBJ2-3; D possibly corresponds to TRBD1 (6 bases). CDR3 length equals 16 residues. The germline V gene has CDR1 SGHRS and CDR2 YFSETQ. Trimming cost V 0 bases and J 2 bases, with 13 bases left between them. In nucleotides, the CDR3 is TGCGCCAGCAGCTTGGCCAGGGGCCCCGTCACAGATACGCAGTATTTT. It encodes CASSLARGPVTDTQYF.

This clonotype was detected many times. The rearrangement joins TRBV4-1 to TRBJ2-1; either TRBD1 or TRBD2 may supply D (7 bases each). Trimming took off 4 bases at V and 6 bases at J, with 16 bases between the two ends. The CDR3 is 15 amino acids. Germline V gene sequence: CDR1 MGHRA, CDR2 YSYEKL. The CDR3 is CASSRGGAGGNEQFF. CDR3 nucleotide sequence: TGCGCCAGCAGCCGGGGGGGCGCAGGGGGCAATGAGCAGTTCTTC.

The rearrangement uses TRBV4-1 and TRBJ2-1; tentative D call: TRBD2 (5 bases). V was cut by 1 base and J by 5 bases, with 21 bases left in between. The CDR3 runs to 18 residues. Germline lookup yields CDR1 MGHRA and CDR2 YSYEKL. CDR3 sequence (DNA): TGCGCCAGCAGCCAAGCATCCTTAGCGTCCCGGTTGGACAATGAGCAGTTCTTC. It is translated as CASSQASLASRLDNEQFF.

At least ten counts were recorded for this clonotype. The chain carries TRBV7-3 and TRBJ1-1; maybe TRBD1 (5 bases). The CDR3 contains 14 residues. Trimming left V 6 bases short and J 3 bases short, with 14 bases between. From germline, CDR1 is SGHTA and CDR2 FQGTGA. The CDR3, as DNA: TGTGCCAGCAGTCCCCGTGCGGGGGACACTGAAGCTTTCTTT. As protein: CASSPRAGDTEAFF.

This clonotype was observed at least ten times. The CDR3, as DNA: TGCAGTGCTGGAGGGGACACTAGCACAGATACGCAGTATTTT. The encoded protein is CSAGGDTSTDTQYF. The V and J genes are TRBV20-1 and TRBJ2-3, with D perhaps assigned TRBD1 or TRBD2 (6 bases each). From germline, CDR1 is DFQATT and CDR2 SNEGSKA (reference sequence). This CDR3 contains 14 residues. The ends were cut back, 5 bases at V and 0 bases at J, with 12 bases in the middle.

This clonotype was detected many times. The chain combines TRBV20-1 with TRBJ1-4, with D hard to call. This CDR3 is 14 amino acids long. Germline V gives CDR1 DFQATT, CDR2 SNEGSKA (reference sequence). The V gene lost 1 base and the J gene lost 4 bases, with 10 bases spanning the gap. In DNA, the CDR3 is TGCAGTGCTAGAGTGGATACCCTTAATGAAAAACTGTTTTTT. It yields the protein CSARVDTLNEKLFF.

This clonotype was seen at least ten times. V gene TRBV6-5 combines with J gene TRBJ1-5, with D uncertain. The CDR3 loop spans 16 amino acids. The germline CDR1 and CDR2 sequences are MNHEY and SVGAGI. V lost 8 bases to trimming and J lost 0 bases, with 17 bases between them. CDR3 residues: CASAPRGVYSNQPQHF. CDR3 DNA: TGTGCCAGCGCTCCCCGTGGGGTGTATAGCAATCAGCCCCAGCATTTT.